Detailed here is one T cell receptor (beta chain). This record comes from a study of cytomegalovirus exposure and HLA in healthy donors. PCR primers comprised 60 Vbeta and 13 Jbeta primers. Only in-frame clones appear in the TCRdb table, and some are missing; sequencing was by immunoSEQ multiplex PCR. The sample consists of approximately 140,000 clones, about 80% of them appearing once. Germline V gives CDR1 SGHRS, CDR2 YFSETQ. The CDR3 loop spans 15 amino acids. J lost 2 bases, V lost 5 bases, and 5 bases had no gene match. Sequenced: PBMCs. The V gene is TRBV5-1, the J gene TRBJ2-2, with 8 bases identical to TRBD2. This receptor was obtained from a woman in her thirties or forties in good health and CMV-seronegative. The CDR3 coding sequence is TGCGCCAGCAGTTTTAGCGGGGAAAACACCGGGGAGCTGTTTTTT. Encoded protein: CASSFSGENTGELFF.